The clone carrying this TCR beta chain came up many times. No antigen is known for it. The data were taken from a study of tumor-infiltrating lymphocytes in primary liver carcinoma. Overall study results and limits: Tumor region pairs outstripped tumor-adjacent and tumor-blood pairs in overlap.

cDNA specific to TCR beta was made from 450 to 500 ng of total RNA, with a constant-region primer employed for priming. Slightly modified ARM-PCR, run as three nested multiplex PCR rounds, produced the TCR beta libraries. PCR rounds one and two used TRBV1-TRBV30 forward primers with a C-beta reverse primer for approximately 11 cycles each. One entry per CDR3 protein, called by TCRdb with MiXCR from the multiplex PCR reads. Of about 320,000 distinct CDR3 sequences listed, about three fifths are singletons. Unsorted whole blood yielded the blood RNA, and germline DNA was also extracted. The authors collected four milliliters of peripheral blood before surgery. The V end was cut by 6 bases, the J end by 2 bases, with 23 bases between. CDR1 and CDR2 (germline): ENHRY, SYGVKD. This CDR3 comprises 17 residues.

The sequencing sample was made of peripheral blood. This TCR was recovered from a woman aged 30 to 39 with primary liver carcinoma and hepatitis B virus infection. The chain recombines TRBV10-3 with TRBJ2-7; tentative D call: TRBD1 (8 bases). This CDR3 reads CAIRGTQRQGRAYEQYF. CDR3 nucleotide sequence: TGTGCCATCAGGGGTACGCAAAGACAGGGGAGGGCCTACGAGCAGTACTTC.